Following are 21 T cell receptor beta chains from one sample sequenced in a study of T cell responses to AZD1222 COVID-19 vaccine. Measured with immunoSEQ multiplex PCR; TCRdb has only the in-frame clones, and not every one. This table holds about 80,000 clones, approximately 83% found once. The sequenced sample was peripheral blood, obtained 28 days after the second AZD1222 dose. The receptors here all came from an adult who received the AZD1222 COVID-19 vaccine.

The rearrangement joins TRBV2 to TRBJ1-5; a weak D match, TRBD1 (6 bases). The germline V gene encodes CDR1 SNHLY and CDR2 FYNNEI. The CDR3 has 13 residues. The V end was cut by 6 bases, the J end by 3 bases, with 9 bases between. The CDR3: CASRDSTNQPQHF. CDR3 DNA: TGTGCCAGCAGGGACAGCACCAATCAGCCCCAGCATTTT.

This clone was seen only a few times. The genes are TRBV4-1 and TRBJ1-1; 9 bases are shared with TRBD1. The germline V gene encodes CDR1 MGHRA and CDR2 YSYEKL. This CDR3 is 13 amino acids long. The ends lost 6 bases at V and 3 bases at J; junction bases unmatched: 2. The CDR3 spells CASSGQGYTEAFF. CDR3 in DNA: TGCGCCAGCAGTGGACAGGGGTACACTGAAGCTTTCTTT.

This clone occurred once. The rearrangement links TRBV10-3 to TRBJ2-3; either TRBD1 or TRBD2 may supply D (6 bases each). Germline V gives CDR1 ENHRY, CDR2 SYGVKD. The CDR3 contains 14 residues. Between the trimmed V and J ends, which lost 0 bases and 9 bases, there was a span of 13 bases. CDR3 DNA: TGTGCCATCAGTGAGTCGGGGGGACACCAAACGCAGTATTTT. Protein: CAISESGGHQTQYF.

The chain has TRBV19 and TRBJ2-7; no firm D call. CDR1 is LNHDA, CDR2 SQIVND, per germline (reference sequence). Trimming cost V 6 bases and J 0 bases, with 9 bases left between them. CDR3 length equals 13 residues. CDR3 DNA sequence: TGTGCCAGTAGAAAAGGCCCCTCCTACGAGCAGTACTTC. Translating gives CASRKGPSYEQYF.

The chain carries TRBV11-2 and TRBJ1-4; D is perhaps TRBD1 (6 bases). This CDR3 has 14 residues. The germline V gene has CDR1 SGHAT and CDR2 FQNNGV. Trimming removed 5 bases at V and 12 bases at J, with 19 bases between. Here the CDR3 DNA reads TGTGCCAGCAGCCAACTTCAGGGGCGCGGTGAACTGTTTTTT. As protein: CASSQLQGRGELFF.

The V and J genes are TRBV7-3 and TRBJ1-2; TRBD1 is a possible D gene (5 bases). The germline CDR1 and CDR2 sequences are SGHTA and FQGTGA. V shed 5 bases and J shed 5 bases, with 15 bases lying between them. CDR3 length: 14 residues. The CDR3 reads CASSATGGRYGYTF. The CDR3 region has the DNA TGTGCCAGCAGCGCCACAGGAGGACGTTATGGCTACACCTTC.

This clone was observed a single time. The chain employs TRBV4-2 and TRBJ1-1; TRBD1 might be the D (6 bases). V lost 4 bases and J 0 bases, leaving 24 bases between the germline ends. The CDR3 spans 19 residues. From germline, CDR1 is LGHNA and CDR2 YNFKEQ. CDR3: CASSREMTGPLLLNTEAFF. CDR3 nucleotide sequence: TGTGCCAGCAGCCGAGAGATGACAGGCCCCCTGCTCCTGAACACTGAAGCTTTCTTT.

The DNA of the CDR3 is TGTGCCAGCAGCGGACGCGGGACAGGGAACACCGGGGAGCTGTTTTTT. Amino acids: CASSGRGTGNTGELFF. V usage is TRBV9 and J usage is TRBJ2-2, with 8 bases fitting TRBD1. CDR1 and CDR2 from the germline V gene are SGDLS and YYNGEE. The V and J ends lost 3 bases and 1 base, in that order; junction bases with no gene match: 5. This CDR3 contains 16 residues. Together with reference TRBV9 and TRBJ2-2, the CDR3 gives the full variable domain: DSGVTQTPKHLITATGQRVTLRCSPRSGDLSVYWYQQSLDQGLQFLIQYYNGEERAKGNILERFSAQQFPDLHSELNLSSLELGDSALYFCASSGRGTGNTGELFFGEGSRLTVL.

The chain is built from TRBV6-6 and TRBJ2-2; D ambiguous. The V gene's germline CDR1 is MNHNY and CDR2 SVGAGI (reference sequence). This CDR3 comprises 8 residues. CDR3 in amino acids: CAHRRLFF. The DNA of the CDR3 is TGTGCTCACCGTCGGCTGTTTTTT.

The V and J genes are TRBV24-1 and TRBJ2-5; D remains ambiguous. CDR1 is KGHDR, CDR2 SFDVKD, per germline. V was shortened by 5 bases and J by 5 bases, with 8 bases between the two germline ends. The CDR3 totals 12 residues. DNA of the CDR3: TGTGCCACCAGTGCCCCCTCGGAGACCCAGTACTTC. It codes for CATSAPSETQYF.

This chain connects TRBV30 to TRBJ2-7; 8 nucleotides agree with TRBD1. With 2 bases clipped from V and 7 bases from J, the junction kept 10 bases outside the gene matches. Germline V gene data show CDR1 as GTSNPN and CDR2 as SVGIG (reference sequence). CDR3 length: 14 residues. CDR3 amino acids: CAWSLGQGLREQYF. CDR3 nucleotides: TGTGCCTGGAGTCTCGGACAGGGCTTGAGGGAGCAGTACTTC.

This chain joins TRBV4-2 and TRBJ2-1; no definite D call. V was shortened by 4 bases and J by 9 bases, with 13 bases between the two germline ends. This CDR3 is built from 13 residues. Per the germline V gene, CDR1 is LGHNA and CDR2 is YNFKEQ. The chain's CDR3 is CASSPLGAFEQFF. The CDR3 DNA reads as TGTGCCAGCAGCCCCCTGGGCGCGTTTGAGCAGTTCTTC.

The rearrangement joins TRBV7-9 to TRBJ2-1; 9 nucleotides line up with TRBD2. The J segment lost 8 bases and the V segment lost 3 bases, leaving 8 bases of the junction unmatched. The CDR3 loop spans 15 amino acids. Germline V gene lookup returns CDR1 SEHNR and CDR2 FQNEAQ (reference sequence). In nucleotides, the CDR3 is TGTGCCAGCAGCTTCCGACTAGGCGGGGGGGATGAGCAGTTCTTC. This encodes CASSFRLGGGDEQFF.

The genes are TRBV29-1 and TRBJ1-4, with 9 bases that match TRBD1. After removal of 4 bases from V and 4 bases from J, the junction contained 4 bases not matched to a gene. Germline V CDR1 and CDR2: SQVTM, ANQGSEA. CDR3 size: 14 residues. This CDR3 reads CSVVPTGGNEKLFF. The CDR3 DNA reads TGCAGCGTTGTCCCGACAGGGGGTAATGAAAAACTGTTTTTT.

The chain is built from TRBV9 and TRBJ2-1; D is undetermined. Germline loops: CDR1 SGDLS, CDR2 YYNGEE. The CDR3 consists of 12 residues. V was trimmed by 3 bases and J by 3 bases, leaving 4 bases between them. The CDR3 DNA reads as TGTGCCAGCAGCGATTACTACAATGAGCAGTTCTTC. This sequence encodes CASSDYYNEQFF.

This sequence joins TRBV4-1 and TRBJ2-7; a weak D match, TRBD1 (6 bases). The germline gives CDR1 MGHRA, CDR2 YSYEKL. V lost 4 bases and J lost 3, with 19 bases in between. CDR3 length equals 16 residues. The CDR3 DNA sequence: TGCGCCAGCAGCCCCTTTGGACAGAGCAGAGGCTACGAGCAGTACTTC. Its protein is CASSPFGQSRGYEQYF.

The chain employs TRBV18 and TRBJ1-1; D not resolved. V was clipped by 3 bases and J by 3 bases, with 14 bases between them. The germline V gene encodes CDR1 KGHSH and CDR2 LQKENI. CDR3 size: 15 residues. Here the CDR3 reads CASSPTRSSDTEAFF. DNA for the CDR3: TGTGCCAGCTCACCGACTAGGAGTTCGGACACTGAAGCTTTCTTT.

The chain carries TRBV27 and TRBJ2-4; D uncertain. The germline V and J ends were trimmed by 9 bases and 10 bases, with 16 bases remaining between them. The CDR3 is 12 amino acids. Per the germline V gene, CDR1 is MNHEY and CDR2 is SMNVEV (reference sequence). Here the CDR3 reads CASQHRGGIQYF. The CDR3 DNA reads as TGTGCCAGTCAACACCGCGGCGGTATTCAGTACTTC.

The chain has TRBV24-1 and TRBJ2-7; no clear D. The germline gives CDR1 KGHDR, CDR2 SFDVKD. V was cut by 0 bases and J by 3 bases, with 14 bases left in between. The CDR3 totals 16 residues. The CDR3 is CATSDLRASSGYEQYF. CDR3 nucleotides: TGTGCCACCAGTGATTTGCGAGCTAGTTCGGGCTACGAGCAGTACTTC.

J is TRBJ1-1 and V is TRBV5-4; D uncertain. CDR3 length: 13 amino acids. Germline V CDR1 and CDR2: SGHNT, YYREEE (reference sequence). V was clipped by 2 bases and J by 5 bases, with 10 bases between them. The CDR3 loop is CASSFPGRTEAFF. The CDR3 region has the DNA TGTGCCAGCAGCTTCCCCGGTAGGACTGAAGCTTTCTTT.

The chain links TRBV27 to TRBJ1-5, with D unresolved. The CDR3 spans 14 residues. Germline V gene lookup returns CDR1 MNHEY and CDR2 SMNVEV (reference sequence). Trimming removed 6 bases from V and 4 bases from J, with 13 bases in between. CDR3: CASRAVSGNQPQHF. As DNA, the CDR3 is TGTGCCAGCAGGGCGGTCTCGGGGAATCAGCCCCAGCATTTT.